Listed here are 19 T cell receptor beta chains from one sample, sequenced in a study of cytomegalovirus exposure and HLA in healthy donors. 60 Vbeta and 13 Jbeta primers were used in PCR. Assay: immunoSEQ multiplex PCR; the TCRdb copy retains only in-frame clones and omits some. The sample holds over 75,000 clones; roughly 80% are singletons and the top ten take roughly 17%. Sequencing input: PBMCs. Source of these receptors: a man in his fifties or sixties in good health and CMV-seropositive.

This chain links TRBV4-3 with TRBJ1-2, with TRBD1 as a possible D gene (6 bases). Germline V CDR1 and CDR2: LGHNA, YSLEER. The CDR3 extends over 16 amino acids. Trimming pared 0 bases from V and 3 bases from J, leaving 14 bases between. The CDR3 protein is CASSQEGGAPYYGYTF. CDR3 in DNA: TGCGCCAGCAGCCAAGAGGGGGGGGCCCCATACTATGGCTACACCTTC.

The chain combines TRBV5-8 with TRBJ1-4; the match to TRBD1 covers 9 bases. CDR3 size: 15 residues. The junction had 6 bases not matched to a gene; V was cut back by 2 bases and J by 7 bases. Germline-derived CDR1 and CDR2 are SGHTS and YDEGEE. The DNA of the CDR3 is TGTGCCAGCAGCTTACAGGGGGCCGGGGGTGAAAAACTGTTTTTT. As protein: CASSLQGAGGEKLFF.

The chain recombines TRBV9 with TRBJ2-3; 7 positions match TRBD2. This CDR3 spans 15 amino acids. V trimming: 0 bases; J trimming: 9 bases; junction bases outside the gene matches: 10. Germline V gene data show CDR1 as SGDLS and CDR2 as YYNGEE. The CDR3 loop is CASSVAAWGGTTQYF. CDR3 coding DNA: TGTGCCAGCAGCGTAGCGGCCTGGGGGGGGACCACGCAGTATTTT.

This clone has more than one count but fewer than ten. The DNA for the CDR3 is TGTGCCAGCAGTGAGCAGTGGGCTGACAGGGTTCCCGAGCAGTACTTC. Translation: CASSEQWADRVPEQYF. This chain links TRBV2 with TRBJ2-7; TRBD1 matches at 7 bases. This CDR3 contains 16 residues. Germline trimming cut 3 bases from V and 6 bases from J; bases unmatched to any gene: 14. The germline V gene encodes CDR1 SNHLY and CDR2 FYNNEI. Based on the CDR3 plus reference TRBV2 and TRBJ2-7, the full variable domain is EPEVTQTPSHQVTQMGQEVILRCVPISNHLYFYWYRQILGQKVEFLVSFYNNEISEKSEIFDDQFSVERPDGSNFTLKIRSTKLEDSAMYFCASSEQWADRVPEQYFGPGTRLTVT.

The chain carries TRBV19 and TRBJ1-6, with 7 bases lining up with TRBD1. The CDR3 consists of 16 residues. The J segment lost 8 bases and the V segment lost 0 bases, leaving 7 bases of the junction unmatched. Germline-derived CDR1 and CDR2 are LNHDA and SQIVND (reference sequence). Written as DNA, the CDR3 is TGTGCCAGTAGTATAGAAGGGGGGACAGCTCATTCACCCCTCCACTTT. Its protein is CASSIEGGTAHSPLHF.

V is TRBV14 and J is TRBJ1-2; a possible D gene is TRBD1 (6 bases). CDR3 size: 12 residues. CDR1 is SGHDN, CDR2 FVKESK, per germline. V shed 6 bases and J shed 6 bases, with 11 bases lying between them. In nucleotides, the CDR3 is TGTGCCAGCAGTTCCCAGGGGAATGGCTACACCTTC. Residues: CASSSQGNGYTF.

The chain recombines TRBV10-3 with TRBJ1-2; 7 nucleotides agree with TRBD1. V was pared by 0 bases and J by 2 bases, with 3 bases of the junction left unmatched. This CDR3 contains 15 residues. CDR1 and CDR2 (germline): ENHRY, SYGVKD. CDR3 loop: CAISESGRGNYGYTF. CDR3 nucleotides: TGTGCCATCAGTGAGTCAGGCAGGGGGAACTATGGCTACACCTTC.

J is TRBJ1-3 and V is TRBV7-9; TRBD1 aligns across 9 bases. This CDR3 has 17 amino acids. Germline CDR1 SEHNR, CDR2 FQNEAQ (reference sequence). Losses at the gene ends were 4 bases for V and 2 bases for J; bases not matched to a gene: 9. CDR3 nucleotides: TGTGCCAGCAGCTCCGGGACAGGGTTGAGAACTGGAAACACCATATATTTT. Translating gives CASSSGTGLRTGNTIYF. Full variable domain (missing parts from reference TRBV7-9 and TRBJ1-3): DTGVSQNPRHKITKRGQNVTFRCDPISEHNRLYWYRQTLGQGPEFLTYFQNEAQLEKSRLLSDRFSAERPKGSFSTLEIQRTEQGDSAMYLCASSSGTGLRTGNTIYFGEGSWLTVV.

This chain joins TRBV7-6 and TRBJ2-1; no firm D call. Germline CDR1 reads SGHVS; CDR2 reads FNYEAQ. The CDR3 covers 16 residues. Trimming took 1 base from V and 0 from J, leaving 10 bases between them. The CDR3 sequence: CASSLGAPSSYNEQFF. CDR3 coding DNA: TGTGCCAGCAGCTTAGGCGCCCCGAGCTCCTACAATGAGCAGTTCTTC.

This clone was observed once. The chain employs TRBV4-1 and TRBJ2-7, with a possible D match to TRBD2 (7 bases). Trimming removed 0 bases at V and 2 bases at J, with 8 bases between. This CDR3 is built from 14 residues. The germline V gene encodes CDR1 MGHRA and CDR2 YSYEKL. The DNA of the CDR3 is TGCGCCAGCAGCCAAGAAGGGGGGGCCTACGAGCAGTACTTC. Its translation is CASSQEGGAYEQYF.

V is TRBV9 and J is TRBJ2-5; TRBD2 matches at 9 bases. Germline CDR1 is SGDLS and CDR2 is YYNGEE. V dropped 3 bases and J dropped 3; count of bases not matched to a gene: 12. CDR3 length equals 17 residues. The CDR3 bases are TGTGCCAGCAGCGCCCGTTTAGCGGGGGCTGGGGAAGAGACCCAGTACTTC. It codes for CASSARLAGAGEETQYF. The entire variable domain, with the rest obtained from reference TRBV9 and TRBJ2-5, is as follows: DSGVTQTPKHLITATGQRVTLRCSPRSGDLSVYWYQQSLDQGLQFLIQYYNGEERAKGNILERFSAQQFPDLHSELNLSSLELGDSALYFCASSARLAGAGEETQYFGPGTRLLVL.

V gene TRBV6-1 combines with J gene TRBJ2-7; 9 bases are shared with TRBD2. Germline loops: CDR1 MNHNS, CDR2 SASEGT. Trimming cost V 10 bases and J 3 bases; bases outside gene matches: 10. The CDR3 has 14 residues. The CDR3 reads CAIKPGLALYEQYF. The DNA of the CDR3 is TGTGCCATTAAACCGGGACTAGCCCTCTACGAGCAGTACTTC.

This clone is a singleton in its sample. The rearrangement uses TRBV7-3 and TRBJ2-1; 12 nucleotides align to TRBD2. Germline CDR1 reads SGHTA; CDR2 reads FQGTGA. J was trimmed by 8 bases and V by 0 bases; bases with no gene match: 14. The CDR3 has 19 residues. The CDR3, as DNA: TGTGCCAGCAGCTTAACGGGCGCTAGCGGGGGGGCCTGGCACGATGAGCAGTTCTTC. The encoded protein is CASSLTGASGGAWHDEQFF.

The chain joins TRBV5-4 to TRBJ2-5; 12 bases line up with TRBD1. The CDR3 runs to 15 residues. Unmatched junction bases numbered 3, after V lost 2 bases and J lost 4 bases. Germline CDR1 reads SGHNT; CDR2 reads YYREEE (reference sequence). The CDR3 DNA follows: TGTGCCAGCAGCTTCCCGGGACAGGGGGCAGAGACCCAGTACTTC. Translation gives CASSFPGQGAETQYF.

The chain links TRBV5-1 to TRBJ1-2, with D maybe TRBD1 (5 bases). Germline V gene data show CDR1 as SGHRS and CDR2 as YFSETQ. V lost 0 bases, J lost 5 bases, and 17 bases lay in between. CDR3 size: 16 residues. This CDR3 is CASSLGGDSFPYGYTF. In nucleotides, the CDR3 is TGCGCCAGCAGCTTGGGGGGGGACTCGTTTCCTTATGGCTACACCTTC.

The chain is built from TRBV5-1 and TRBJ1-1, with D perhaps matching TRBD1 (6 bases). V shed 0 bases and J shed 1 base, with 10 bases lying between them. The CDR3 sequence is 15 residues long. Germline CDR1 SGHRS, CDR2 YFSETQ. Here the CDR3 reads CASSLAGQGNTEAFF. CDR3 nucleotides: TGCGCCAGCAGCTTGGCGGGACAAGGGAACACTGAAGCTTTCTTT.

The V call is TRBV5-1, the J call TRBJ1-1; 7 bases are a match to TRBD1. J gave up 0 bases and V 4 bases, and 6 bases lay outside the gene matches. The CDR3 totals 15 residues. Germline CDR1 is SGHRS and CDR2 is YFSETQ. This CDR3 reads CASSTGQVVNTEAFF. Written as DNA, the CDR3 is TGCGCCAGCAGCACAGGACAGGTAGTGAACACTGAAGCTTTCTTT.

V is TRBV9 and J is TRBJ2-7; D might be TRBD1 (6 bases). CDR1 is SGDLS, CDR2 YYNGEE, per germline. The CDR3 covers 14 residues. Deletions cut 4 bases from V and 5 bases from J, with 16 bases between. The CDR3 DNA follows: TGTGCCAGCAGCCCACAGACAGGCAGCAACGAGCAGTACTTC. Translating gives CASSPQTGSNEQYF.

CDR3 sequence: CASSQEQGVNQPQHF. DNA for the CDR3: TGCGCCAGCAGCCAAGAACAGGGCGTCAATCAGCCCCAGCATTTT. V is TRBV4-3 and J is TRBJ1-5; D might be TRBD1 (6 bases). The CDR3 spans 15 residues. V dropped 0 bases and J dropped 3 bases, with 9 bases sitting between them. CDR1 and CDR2 (germline): LGHNA, YSLEER.